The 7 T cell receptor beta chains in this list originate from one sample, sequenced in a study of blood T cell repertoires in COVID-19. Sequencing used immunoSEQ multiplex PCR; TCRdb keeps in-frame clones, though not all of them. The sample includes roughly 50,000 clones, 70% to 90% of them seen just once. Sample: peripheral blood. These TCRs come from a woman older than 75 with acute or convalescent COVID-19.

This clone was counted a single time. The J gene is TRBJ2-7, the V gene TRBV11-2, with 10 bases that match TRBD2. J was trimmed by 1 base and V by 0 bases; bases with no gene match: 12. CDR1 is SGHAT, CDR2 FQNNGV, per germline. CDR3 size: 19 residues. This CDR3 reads CASSLDRGLAGAESYEQYF. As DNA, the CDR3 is TGTGCCAGCAGCTTAGATAGGGGGCTAGCGGGGGCGGAATCCTACGAGCAGTACTTC.

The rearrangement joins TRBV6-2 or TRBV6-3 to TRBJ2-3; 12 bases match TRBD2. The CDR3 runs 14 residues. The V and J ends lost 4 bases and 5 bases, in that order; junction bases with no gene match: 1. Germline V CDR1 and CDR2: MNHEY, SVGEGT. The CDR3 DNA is TGTGCCAGCAGTTCGGGACTAGCGGGAGATACGCAGTATTTT. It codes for CASSSGLAGDTQYF.

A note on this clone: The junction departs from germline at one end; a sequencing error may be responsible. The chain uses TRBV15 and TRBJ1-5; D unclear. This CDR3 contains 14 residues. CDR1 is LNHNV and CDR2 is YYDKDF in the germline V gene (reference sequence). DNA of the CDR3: TGTGCCACCAGAAGAGAATATAGCAATCAGCCCCAGCATTTT. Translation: CATRREYSNQPQHF.

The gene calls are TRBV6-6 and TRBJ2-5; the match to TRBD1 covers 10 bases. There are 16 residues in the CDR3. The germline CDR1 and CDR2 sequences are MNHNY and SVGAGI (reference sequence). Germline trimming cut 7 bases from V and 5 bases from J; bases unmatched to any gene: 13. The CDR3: CASTPHSGTGVETQYF. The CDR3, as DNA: TGTGCCAGCACTCCTCACTCCGGGACAGGGGTGGAGACCCAGTACTTC.

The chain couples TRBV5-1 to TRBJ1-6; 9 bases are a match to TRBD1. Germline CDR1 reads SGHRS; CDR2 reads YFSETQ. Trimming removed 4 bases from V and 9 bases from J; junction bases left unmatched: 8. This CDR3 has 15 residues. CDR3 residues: CASSTWTGESSPLHF. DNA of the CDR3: TGCGCCAGCAGCACCTGGACAGGGGAGAGTTCACCCCTCCACTTT.

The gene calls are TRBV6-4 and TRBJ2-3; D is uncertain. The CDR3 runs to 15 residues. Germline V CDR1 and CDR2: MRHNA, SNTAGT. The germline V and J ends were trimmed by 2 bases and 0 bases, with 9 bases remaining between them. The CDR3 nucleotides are TGTGCCAGCAGTGACAGGCCCGGGAGCACAGATACGCAGTATTTT. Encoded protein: CASSDRPGSTDTQYF.

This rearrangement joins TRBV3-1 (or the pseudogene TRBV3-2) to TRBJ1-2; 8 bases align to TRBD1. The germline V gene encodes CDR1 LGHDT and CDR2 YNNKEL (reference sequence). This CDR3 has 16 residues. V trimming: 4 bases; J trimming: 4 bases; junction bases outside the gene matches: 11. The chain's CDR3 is CASSPSVLQGAYGYTF. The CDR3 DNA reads TGTGCCAGCAGCCCCTCGGTCCTGCAGGGGGCCTATGGCTACACCTTC.